This T cell receptor beta chain was sequenced in a study of tumor-infiltrating lymphocytes in primary liver carcinoma. The wider study: Measuring about 4.2 to 10 cm across, the tumors were staged as T1-T3 N0M0. Productive TCRbeta read counts per sample ran from roughly 3.8 to 7.5 million and were similar across tissue types.

The CDR3 runs to 13 residues. V lost 11 bases and J lost 3, with 16 bases in between. Germline CDR1 is SGHAT and CDR2 is FQNNGV. Unsorted whole blood supplied the blood RNA, and germline DNA was isolated too. Blood samples of about 4.3 milliliters were drawn preoperatively. Production of TCR beta cDNA used roughly 0.55 ug total RNA together with a constant-region primer. Employing slightly modified ARM-PCR, three nested multiplex PCR rounds were run, and these gave rise to the TCR beta libraries. Researchers ran the first two PCR rounds for roughly 11 cycles each with TRBV1-TRBV30 forward primers and a C-beta reverse primer. Each CDR3 protein gets one entry after TCRdb re-called the multiplex PCR reads with MiXCR. The sample holds approximately 330,000 distinct CDR3 sequences, approximately 65% seen once.

The sample was peripheral blood. The J gene is TRBJ1-1, the V gene TRBV11-2, with D possibly being TRBD1 (5 bases). The clonotype comes from a man between 35 and 55 years old with primary liver carcinoma and hepatitis B virus infection. The CDR3 bases are TGTGCCGGCTTAGCGGGGGGTGACACTGAAGCTTTCTTT. Translated, it gives CAGLAGGDTEAFF.